Ten or more counts support the clone carrying this TCR beta chain. Its antigen remains unknown. The CDR3 spans 12 residues. V gave up 1 base and J gave up 6 bases, with 4 bases separating them. Germline CDR1 and CDR2: SEHNR and FQNEAQ (reference sequence). This sample was taken from a study of CD8 T cells in ankylosing spondylitis. Study-level points and caveats: Apparently characteristic of ankylosing spondylitis blood was a TCR beta motif (under ten highly homologous variants).

Each TCR beta library was made by quantitative 5'-RACE that incorporated molecular barcodes. TCRdb analysed the 5' RACE reads with MiXCR anew, one entry per CDR3 protein. The sample contains just under 550,000 distinct CDR3 sequences, 10% to 15% of which appear only once. This clonotype was sampled from a male donor with ankylosing spondylitis. Sample: blood, either unsorted or a sorted T cell fraction (not recorded which). V is TRBV7-9 and J is TRBJ2-1, with D unclear. The CDR3 DNA follows: TGTGCCAGCAGCTTAGACCTCAATGAGCAGTTCTTC. Protein product: CASSLDLNEQFF.